Below are 13 T cell receptor beta chains sequenced from a single sample in a study of B cell selection in AIRE deficiency. Conventional CD4 T cells were sorted as CD4+CD127+ cells. Sequenced by immunoSEQ multiplex PCR; TCRdb stores in-frame clones only, minus some. The data hold fewer than 30,000 clones, with about 95% observed a single time. Specimen: CD4+CD127+ conventional T cells sorted from PBMCs. Receptors originate from a human donor in good health.

The rearrangement joins TRBV5-5 to TRBJ2-3; D possibly corresponds to TRBD1 (5 bases). Trimming removed 4 bases at V and 4 bases at J, with 13 bases between. Germline CDR1 and CDR2: SGHKS and YYEKEE (reference sequence). The CDR3 spans 14 residues. The CDR3 loop is CASSHEVGPDTQYF. The CDR3, as DNA: TGTGCCAGCAGCCACGAGGTGGGGCCAGATACGCAGTATTTT. Variable domain in full (rest from reference TRBV5-5 and TRBJ2-3): DAGVTQSPTHLIKTRGQQVTLRCSPISGHKSVSWYQQVLGQGPQFIFQYYEKEERGRGNFPDRFSARQFPNYSSELNVNALLLGDSALYLCASSHEVGPDTQYFGPGTRLTVL.

V is TRBV10-3 and J is TRBJ1-2; no clear D. The CDR3 extends over 14 amino acids. Looked up from germline, CDR1 is ENHRY and CDR2 is SYGVKD. V shed 4 bases and J shed 0 bases, with 9 bases lying between them. As DNA, the CDR3 is TGTGCCATCAGTGCCTGGGGAGCTAACTATGGCTACACCTTC. Translation gives CAISAWGANYGYTF.

The chain links TRBV2 to TRBJ1-3, with 8 bases aligning to TRBD1. Germline assignment: CDR1 SNHLY and CDR2 FYNNEI. CDR3 size: 16 residues. Trimming removed 8 bases from V and 0 bases from J; junction bases left unmatched: 9. In nucleotides, the CDR3 is TGTGCCAGCTCCTCACAGGGGGTTACCTCTGGAAACACCATATATTTT. This encodes CASSSQGVTSGNTIYF.

This sequence joins TRBV10-3 and TRBJ1-6; 7 bases map to TRBD1. Germline CDR1 ENHRY, CDR2 SYGVKD. V gave up 3 bases and J gave up 9 bases; unmatched junction bases: 11. The CDR3 has 16 residues. CDR3 sequence (DNA): TGTGCCATCAGTGATACAGGGGCTCGCGCGGCTTCACCCCTCCACTTT. As protein: CAISDTGARAASPLHF.

In the case of this clone: An end of the junction differs from the germline gene, which may be a read error. Other DNA sequences of this sample code for an identical CDR3. The chain uses TRBV10-1 and TRBJ2-1; 11 nucleotides line up with TRBD2. This CDR3 comprises 17 residues. CDR1 is WNHNN, CDR2 SYGVQD, per germline (reference sequence). This CDR3 is CASSESAASGRMDEQFF. CDR3 DNA: TGTGCCAGCAGTGAAAGCGCGGCTAGCGGGAGGATGGATGAGCAGTTCTTC.

J is TRBJ2-1 and V is TRBV7-9; 7 bases map to TRBD2. The CDR3 length is 17 residues. Trimming removed 5 bases from V and 4 bases from J; junction bases left unmatched: 14. Per germline, CDR1 SEHNR and CDR2 FQNEAQ (reference sequence). Here the CDR3 reads CASSHPGGREVYNEQFF. CDR3 bases: TGTGCCAGCAGCCACCCCGGGGGGAGGGAGGTTTACAATGAGCAGTTCTTC.

The chain combines TRBV5-6 with TRBJ1-4, with D tentatively TRBD1 (6 bases). The germline CDR1 and CDR2 sequences are SGHDT and YYEEEE. This CDR3 comprises 15 residues. V gave up 4 bases and J gave up 3 bases, with 13 bases separating them. The CDR3 sequence: CASSRWGQPNEKLFF. The CDR3 region has the DNA TGTGCCAGCAGCCGTTGGGGGCAGCCTAATGAAAAACTGTTTTTT.

The chain employs TRBV14 and TRBJ2-2; D is ambiguous. V gave up 4 bases and J gave up 1 base, with 16 bases separating them. The CDR3 is 17 residues long. The germline V gene has CDR1 SGHDN and CDR2 FVKESK. CDR3 sequence (DNA): TGTGCCAGCAGCCTTGGGGTGGCAGGAATGAACACCGGGGAGCTGTTTTTT. Encoded protein: CASSLGVAGMNTGELFF.

The chain employs TRBV2 and TRBJ1-2; 7 bases fit TRBD1. This CDR3 comprises 13 residues. The germline V gene has CDR1 SNHLY and CDR2 FYNNEI. Unmatched junction bases numbered 4, after V lost 6 bases and J lost 3 bases. The CDR3 is CASRSGGDYGYTF. The CDR3 DNA follows: TGTGCCAGCAGGTCAGGGGGGGACTATGGCTACACCTTC.

The chain recombines TRBV2 with TRBJ2-1, with TRBD2 identical over 10 bases. The CDR3 runs 15 residues. Losses at the gene ends were 6 bases for V and 6 bases for J; bases not matched to a gene: 8. CDR1 is SNHLY and CDR2 is FYNNEI in the germline V gene. CDR3: CASSERGGGPNEQFF. DNA for the CDR3: TGTGCCAGCAGCGAGCGGGGGGGCGGGCCCAATGAGCAGTTCTTC.

This chain joins TRBV4-2 and TRBJ2-7, with 9 bases fitting TRBD2. Germline values: CDR1 LGHNA, CDR2 YNFKEQ. This CDR3 is 14 amino acids long. The J segment lost 2 bases and the V segment lost 3 bases, leaving 2 bases of the junction unmatched. The CDR3 here is CASSQREGPYEQYF. The CDR3 nucleotides read TGTGCCAGCAGCCAGCGGGAGGGCCCCTACGAGCAGTACTTC.

V and J are TRBV7-9 and TRBJ2-1; TRBD1 or TRBD2 may be the D gene (5 bases each). This CDR3 has 13 residues. Trimming took 5 bases from V and 8 from J, leaving 13 bases between them. Germline assignment: CDR1 SEHNR and CDR2 FQNEAQ (reference sequence). CDR3 nucleotides: TGTGCCAGCAGCCGCACAGAGGGGTATGAGCAGTTCTTC. Residues: CASSRTEGYEQFF.

V usage is TRBV10-3 and J usage is TRBJ2-2; the D call may be TRBD1 or TRBD2 (5 bases each). V gave up 2 bases and J gave up 6 bases, with 10 bases separating them. The CDR3 runs to 14 residues. Per the germline V gene, CDR1 is ENHRY and CDR2 is SYGVKD. CDR3 in amino acids: CAISEIRDAGELFF. CDR3 bases: TGTGCCATCAGTGAGATACGGGACGCCGGGGAGCTGTTTTTT.